The rows below give T cell receptor beta chains drawn from one sample of a study of healthy donors' naive CD4 and CD8 T cells. TCRdb used MiXCR to reprocess the reads, holding one entry per CDR3 protein. The sample comprises 180,000 or so distinct CDR3 sequences, over 60% of which are singletons, and about 2.4% rests with the top ten. The sample comprised naive CD4+ and CD8+ T cells sorted from blood, pooled from several donors. The receptors here all came from a pool of human donors in good health; the sample pools cells from several healthy donors. Both conserved end residues are part of each CDR3. The order of the fields is D gene, V gene, clone size, J gene, CDR3 protein, CDR3 DNA. The D gene is left open where the match is weak. Clone size is shown for a subset of rows, as once, few, many or a class of expanded clone.

d_call: .; v_call: TRBV5-4; clone_size: .; j_call: TRBJ2-7; cdr3_aa: CASSSPGTPSYEQYF; cdr3_nt: TGTGCCAGCAGCTCCCCCGGGACACCCTCCTACGAGCAGTACTTC
d_call: .; v_call: TRBV19; clone_size: .; j_call: TRBJ2-1; cdr3_aa: CASSMKGPGWDYNEQFF; cdr3_nt: TGTGCCAGTAGTATGAAGGGACCTGGGTGGGACTACAATGAGCAGTTCTTC
d_call: .; v_call: TRBV29-1; clone_size: few; j_call: TRBJ1-4; cdr3_aa: CSVELGEKLFF; cdr3_nt: TGTAGCGTTGAATTGGGTGAAAAACTGTTTTTT
d_call: .; v_call: TRBV15; clone_size: .; j_call: TRBJ2-1; cdr3_aa: CATSRVGYEQFF; cdr3_nt: TGTGCCACCAGCAGAGTAGGGTACGAGCAGTTCTTC
d_call: .; v_call: TRBV5-6; clone_size: once; j_call: TRBJ2-7; cdr3_aa: CASSLLPLTYEQYF; cdr3_nt: TGTGCCAGCAGCTTACTGCCGCTTACCTACGAGCAGTACTTC
d_call: .; v_call: TRBV12-3/TRBV12-4; clone_size: .; j_call: TRBJ1-1; cdr3_aa: CASARDGPNTEAFF; cdr3_nt: TGTGCCAGCGCCCGCGACGGCCCGAACACTGAAGCTTTCTTT
d_call: .; v_call: TRBV29-1; clone_size: few; j_call: TRBJ1-1; cdr3_aa: CSGNRVAGTEAFF; cdr3_nt: TGCAGCGGTAACAGGGTAGCGGGCACTGAAGCTTTCTTT
d_call: .; v_call: TRBV27; clone_size: few; j_call: TRBJ2-7; cdr3_aa: CASSSRVFEQYF; cdr3_nt: TGTGCCAGCAGTTCAAGGGTCTTCGAGCAGTACTTC
d_call: .; v_call: TRBV14; clone_size: .; j_call: TRBJ2-7; cdr3_aa: CASSQAFGRSYEQYF; cdr3_nt: TGTGCCAGCAGCCAAGCGTTCGGCAGATCCTACGAGCAGTACTTC
d_call: .; v_call: TRBV29-1; clone_size: .; j_call: TRBJ2-7; cdr3_aa: CSFRGEQSYEQYF; cdr3_nt: TGCAGCTTCCGAGGGGAACAGTCCTACGAGCAGTACTTC
d_call: .; v_call: TRBV29-1; clone_size: .; j_call: TRBJ2-2; cdr3_aa: CSVGGIGELFF; cdr3_nt: TGCAGCGTTGGAGGGATCGGGGAGCTGTTTTTT
d_call: .; v_call: TRBV29-1; clone_size: .; j_call: TRBJ1-1; cdr3_aa: CSVDWGRGNTEAFF; cdr3_nt: TGTAGCGTTGATTGGGGCAGGGGGAACACTGAAGCTTTCTTT
d_call: .; v_call: TRBV11-2; clone_size: few; j_call: TRBJ2-7; cdr3_aa: CASSFIHRTYEQYF; cdr3_nt: TGTGCCAGCAGCTTTATCCACAGGACCTACGAGCAGTACTTC
d_call: .; v_call: TRBV29-1; clone_size: .; j_call: TRBJ1-1; cdr3_aa: CSAIKGDTEAFF; cdr3_nt: TGCAGTGCCATTAAAGGGGACACTGAAGCTTTCTTT
d_call: .; v_call: TRBV5-1; clone_size: .; j_call: TRBJ2-5; cdr3_aa: CASSLGTAEETQYF; cdr3_nt: TGCGCCAGCAGCTTGGGGACAGCCGAAGAGACCCAGTACTTC
d_call: .; v_call: TRBV27; clone_size: .; j_call: TRBJ2-5; cdr3_aa: CASSLSIQETQYF; cdr3_nt: TGTGCCAGCAGTTTATCCATCCAAGAGACCCAGTACTTC
d_call: .; v_call: TRBV19; clone_size: .; j_call: TRBJ1-2; cdr3_aa: CASSISQDYGYTF; cdr3_nt: TGTGCCAGTAGTATATCTCAGGATTATGGCTACACCTTC
d_call: TRBD1; v_call: TRBV29-1; clone_size: .; j_call: TRBJ2-2; cdr3_aa: CSVLGQGYTGELFF; cdr3_nt: TGCAGCGTTCTAGGACAGGGTTACACCGGGGAGCTGTTTTTT
d_call: .; v_call: TRBV29-1; clone_size: .; j_call: TRBJ2-5; cdr3_aa: CSVRGRAEGVGEAQYF; cdr3_nt: TGCAGCGTGAGGGGCAGGGCCGAGGGAGTTGGGGAGGCCCAGTACTTC
d_call: .; v_call: TRBV5-1; clone_size: once; j_call: TRBJ2-1; cdr3_aa: CASSLSSSVYNEQFF; cdr3_nt: TGCGCCAGCAGCTTGTCTTCTAGCGTGTACAATGAGCAGTTCTTC
d_call: .; v_call: TRBV20-1; clone_size: .; j_call: TRBJ2-7; cdr3_aa: CSAREPGVRYEQYF; cdr3_nt: TGCAGTGCTAGAGAGCCGGGAGTCAGGTACGAGCAGTACTTC
d_call: TRBD1; v_call: TRBV29-1; clone_size: .; j_call: TRBJ1-2; cdr3_aa: CSVEQGAPGYTF; cdr3_nt: TGCAGCGTTGAACAGGGGGCCCCTGGCTACACCTTC
d_call: .; v_call: TRBV19; clone_size: .; j_call: TRBJ2-1; cdr3_aa: CASSIDQRTRYNEQFF; cdr3_nt: TGTGCCAGTAGTATAGATCAGCGGACGAGGTACAATGAGCAGTTCTTC
d_call: .; v_call: TRBV11-1; clone_size: .; j_call: TRBJ2-7; cdr3_aa: CASSPQLGGTYEQYF; cdr3_nt: TGTGCCAGCAGCCCACAACTCGGGGGAACCTACGAGCAGTACTTC
d_call: .; v_call: TRBV6-5; clone_size: .; j_call: TRBJ1-1; cdr3_aa: CASSYSDEEMNTEAFF; cdr3_nt: TGTGCCAGCAGTTACTCGGATGAGGAAATGAACACTGAAGCTTTCTTT
d_call: .; v_call: TRBV20-1; clone_size: .; j_call: TRBJ2-7; cdr3_aa: CSARRQKPYEQYF; cdr3_nt: TGCAGTGCTAGGAGACAGAAACCCTACGAGCAGTACTTC
d_call: .; v_call: TRBV5-1; clone_size: .; j_call: TRBJ1-2; cdr3_aa: CASSTLDGAGNYGYTF; cdr3_nt: TGCGCCAGCAGCACCCTCGACGGCGCAGGGAACTATGGCTACACCTTC
d_call: .; v_call: TRBV5-4; clone_size: .; j_call: TRBJ1-5; cdr3_aa: CASSLASSGKLNQPQHF; cdr3_nt: TGTGCCAGCAGCTTGGCCAGTTCAGGGAAACTAAATCAGCCCCAGCATTTT
d_call: .; v_call: TRBV30; clone_size: few; j_call: TRBJ1-4; cdr3_aa: CAWQGATNEKLFF; cdr3_nt: TGTGCCTGGCAGGGTGCAACTAATGAAAAACTGTTTTTT
d_call: .; v_call: TRBV29-1; clone_size: .; j_call: TRBJ1-1; cdr3_aa: CSGEDSLNTEAFF; cdr3_nt: TGCAGCGGGGAGGACAGCCTGAACACTGAAGCTTTCTTT
d_call: .; v_call: TRBV29-1; clone_size: once; j_call: TRBJ1-1; cdr3_aa: CSVDYLGGTEAFF; cdr3_nt: TGCAGCGTTGATTATTTGGGAGGCACTGAAGCTTTCTTT
d_call: .; v_call: TRBV11-2; clone_size: once; j_call: TRBJ2-5; cdr3_aa: CASSPLEGPRTQYF; cdr3_nt: TGTGCCAGCAGCCCGCTTGAGGGTCCCAGGACCCAGTACTTC
d_call: .; v_call: TRBV12-3/TRBV12-4; clone_size: .; j_call: TRBJ2-5; cdr3_aa: CASRKLGEETQYF; cdr3_nt: TGTGCCAGCAGAAAACTAGGAGAAGAGACCCAGTACTTC
d_call: .; v_call: TRBV6-1; clone_size: .; j_call: TRBJ1-6; cdr3_aa: CASSESGSNSPLHF; cdr3_nt: TGTGCCAGCAGTGAATCGGGGAGTAATTCACCCCTCCACTTT
d_call: TRBD1; v_call: TRBV27; clone_size: .; j_call: TRBJ2-1; cdr3_aa: CASRRTGQGNEQFF; cdr3_nt: TGTGCCAGCAGACGGACAGGGCAGGGGAATGAGCAGTTCTTC
d_call: TRBD1; v_call: TRBV29-1; clone_size: once; j_call: TRBJ1-4; cdr3_aa: CSVEDRGRGSEKLFF; cdr3_nt: TGCAGCGTGGAGGACAGGGGGCGAGGAAGTGAAAAACTGTTTTTT
d_call: .; v_call: TRBV27; clone_size: few; j_call: TRBJ1-2; cdr3_aa: CASSLGQHYGYTF; cdr3_nt: TGTGCCAGCAGTTTGGGACAACACTATGGCTACACCTTC
d_call: .; v_call: TRBV27; clone_size: .; j_call: TRBJ2-6; cdr3_aa: CASRDSGANVLTF; cdr3_nt: TGTGCCAGCAGGGATTCTGGGGCCAACGTCCTGACTTTC
d_call: TRBD1; v_call: TRBV5-5; clone_size: .; j_call: TRBJ2-3; cdr3_aa: CASSMRGTGGADTQYF; cdr3_nt: TGTGCCAGCAGCATGCGCGGGACAGGGGGCGCAGATACGCAGTATTTT
d_call: TRBD1; v_call: TRBV29-1; clone_size: .; j_call: TRBJ2-1; cdr3_aa: CSVVGQGNYEQFF; cdr3_nt: TGCAGCGTTGTCGGACAGGGAAATTATGAGCAGTTCTTC
d_call: .; v_call: TRBV18; clone_size: .; j_call: TRBJ2-5; cdr3_aa: CASSPPSGEETQYF; cdr3_nt: TGTGCCAGCTCACCACCGTCAGGGGAAGAGACCCAGTACTTC
d_call: .; v_call: TRBV30; clone_size: .; j_call: TRBJ2-7; cdr3_aa: CAWRNGQNYEQYF; cdr3_nt: TGTGCCTGGAGGAACGGACAGAACTACGAGCAGTACTTC
d_call: TRBD1; v_call: TRBV27; clone_size: few; j_call: TRBJ2-7; cdr3_aa: CASSFLSGQGRAYEQYF; cdr3_nt: TGTGCCAGCAGTTTCCTCTCGGGACAGGGGAGGGCCTACGAGCAGTACTTC
d_call: .; v_call: TRBV29-1; clone_size: .; j_call: TRBJ1-5; cdr3_aa: CSVGERFNQPQHF; cdr3_nt: TGCAGCGTTGGAGAAAGGTTCAATCAGCCCCAGCATTTT
d_call: TRBD1; v_call: TRBV19; clone_size: few; j_call: TRBJ2-7; cdr3_aa: CASSSGTGAYEQYF; cdr3_nt: TGTGCCAGTAGTAGCGGTACAGGGGCGTACGAGCAGTACTTC
d_call: .; v_call: TRBV27; clone_size: few; j_call: TRBJ1-6; cdr3_aa: CASSTWQEGGSPLHF; cdr3_nt: TGTGCCAGCAGTACGTGGCAGGAGGGAGGTTCACCCCTCCACTTT
d_call: TRBD1; v_call: TRBV19; clone_size: .; j_call: TRBJ1-5; cdr3_aa: CASSIRTGENQPQHF; cdr3_nt: TGTGCCAGTAGTATTCGGACAGGGGAAAATCAGCCCCAGCATTTT
d_call: TRBD1; v_call: TRBV6-6; clone_size: few; j_call: TRBJ1-1; cdr3_aa: CASSPWTGAGTEAFF; cdr3_nt: TGTGCCAGCAGTCCCTGGACAGGGGCGGGCACTGAAGCTTTCTTT
d_call: TRBD1; v_call: TRBV7-8; clone_size: .; j_call: TRBJ2-1; cdr3_aa: CASSLSPGTGELNEQFF; cdr3_nt: TGTGCCAGCAGCTTATCTCCCGGGACAGGGGAGTTAAATGAGCAGTTCTTC
d_call: .; v_call: TRBV10-3; clone_size: .; j_call: TRBJ2-7; cdr3_aa: CAISEGAREQYF; cdr3_nt: TGTGCCATCAGTGAAGGGGCTCGTGAGCAGTACTTC
d_call: TRBD1; v_call: TRBV5-1; clone_size: .; j_call: TRBJ1-6; cdr3_aa: CASSDGQGPNSPLHF; cdr3_nt: TGCGCCAGCAGCGACGGACAGGGTCCAAATTCACCCCTCCACTTT
d_call: .; v_call: TRBV5-5; clone_size: .; j_call: TRBJ1-4; cdr3_aa: CASSLAPVNEKLFF; cdr3_nt: TGTGCCAGCAGCTTGGCGCCGGTTAATGAAAAACTGTTTTTT
d_call: TRBD2; v_call: TRBV10-3; clone_size: .; j_call: TRBJ2-5; cdr3_aa: CAISSRGREETQYF; cdr3_nt: TGTGCCATCAGTTCTCGGGGGAGGGAAGAGACCCAGTACTTC
d_call: .; v_call: TRBV19; clone_size: .; j_call: TRBJ1-5; cdr3_aa: CASMGGGQPQHF; cdr3_nt: TGTGCCAGTATGGGGGGCGGGCAGCCCCAGCATTTT
d_call: .; v_call: TRBV6-1; clone_size: .; j_call: TRBJ2-7; cdr3_aa: CASSQNMRIYSDSYEQYF; cdr3_nt: TGTGCCAGCAGCCAAAATATGCGGATATACAGTGATTCCTACGAGCAGTACTTC